The 10 T cell receptor beta chains presented below share a single source sample, sequenced in a study of blood T cell repertoires in COVID-19 (dated by TCRdb to 2019 to 2021). The method was the immunoSEQ multiplex PCR assay. TCRdb retrieved this table from immuneACCESS and kept in-frame rearrangements only. Not all clones are present; in checked studies, unresolved V genes account for under half, and no reason is known for the remainder. Here the sample has tens of thousands of clones; just over 85% occur a single time. Of the sample, roughly 1.4% falls within the top ten clones. Material for sequencing was peripheral blood. The receptors shown here come from a woman aged 80 or over with acute or convalescent COVID-19.

The chain combines TRBV27 with TRBJ1-1, with 9 bases identical to TRBD1. The CDR3 loop spans 18 amino acids. V trimming: 3 bases; J trimming: 1 base; junction bases outside the gene matches: 12. CDR1 and CDR2 (germline): MNHEY, SMNVEV (reference sequence). The CDR3 here is CASSFRIPGQGKNTEAFF. The CDR3 DNA is TGTGCCAGCAGTTTCAGAATACCGGGACAGGGAAAGAACACTGAAGCTTTCTTT.

The CDR3 protein is CATSRDRSRVPYEQYF. The CDR3 DNA reads as TGTGCCACCAGCAGAGATCGATCCAGGGTGCCCTACGAGCAGTACTTC. The chain links TRBV15 to TRBJ2-7; tentative D call: TRBD1 (5 bases). The ends were cut back, 0 bases at V and 2 bases at J, with 14 bases in the middle. The CDR3 covers 16 residues. CDR1 is LNHNV and CDR2 is YYDKDF in the germline V gene (reference sequence).

The gene calls are TRBV21-1 and TRBJ1-5. TRBV21-1 is annotated as a pseudogene. CDR3 size: 14 residues. CDR3 sequence (DNA): TGTGCCAGCCCTAGGGGAAGGGAGGGTCAGCCCCAGCATTTT. Encoded protein: CASPRGREGQPQHF.

The chain recombines TRBV5-5 with TRBJ2-2; D not resolved. CDR1 is SGHKS, CDR2 YYEKEE, per germline (reference sequence). The CDR3 covers 14 residues. Deletions cut 0 bases from V and 4 bases from J, with 7 bases between. The CDR3 sequence is CASSLGAGTGELFF. CDR3 sequence (DNA): TGTGCCAGCAGCTTGGGGGCTGGCACCGGGGAGCTGTTTTTT.

The CDR3 protein is CAVQTGGGYGYTF. The CDR3 coding sequence is TGTGCCGTTCAAACAGGGGGAGGCTATGGCTACACCTTC. V gene TRBV10-3 combines with J gene TRBJ1-2, with 8 bases matching TRBD1. Germline loops: CDR1 ENHRY, CDR2 SYGVKD. Trimming cost V 11 bases and J 4 bases; bases outside gene matches: 9. The CDR3 totals 13 residues.

V and J are TRBV12-3 or TRBV12-4 and TRBJ1-5; no reliable D call. The CDR3 is 12 amino acids. V was cut by 4 bases and J by 6 bases, with 7 bases left in between. The CDR3 is CASSSRLQPQHF. CDR3 nucleotides: TGTGCCAGCAGTTCCCGTCTTCAGCCCCAGCATTTT.

This clone was recorded only once. The chain recombines TRBV9 with TRBJ2-1; D remains unclear. The CDR3 loop spans 12 amino acids. V was clipped by 3 bases and J by 6 bases, with 7 bases between them. Per the germline V gene, CDR1 is SGDLS and CDR2 is YYNGEE. CDR3 sequence: CASSGAFNEQFF. The CDR3 region has the DNA TGTGCCAGCAGCGGGGCTTTCAATGAGCAGTTCTTC.

The chain combines TRBV5-1 with TRBJ2-7; the match to TRBD2 covers 8 bases. The CDR3 covers 14 residues. Germline lookup yields CDR1 SGHRS and CDR2 YFSETQ. V lost 5 bases to trimming and J lost 1 base; unmatched junction nucleotides: 5. The CDR3 nucleotides read TGCGCCAGCAGGGTTTTAGCGGGATCCTACGAGCAGTACTTC. It is translated as CASRVLAGSYEQYF.

The rearrangement links TRBV6-5 to TRBJ2-3, with 13 bases matching TRBD2. The ends lost 7 bases at V and 4 bases at J; junction bases unmatched: 5. The CDR3 is 15 amino acids. Germline V gene lookup returns CDR1 MNHEY and CDR2 SVGAGI. CDR3 loop: CASKLAGGPSDTQYF. DNA for the CDR3: TGTGCCAGCAAACTAGCGGGGGGGCCATCAGATACGCAGTATTTT.

J is TRBJ2-7 and V is TRBV28; TRBD2 might be the D (7 bases). With 5 bases removed from V and 4 bases from J, the gap between germline ends came to 18 bases. The V gene's germline CDR1 is MDHEN and CDR2 SYDVKM. This CDR3 is built from 15 residues. The CDR3 DNA follows: TGTGCCAGCAGTGGGGGGGGGACATCCTTTTACGAGCAGTACTTC. This gives the protein CASSGGGTSFYEQYF.